This T cell receptor (beta chain) was sequenced for a study of regulatory T cells in long-lasting Graves disease (dated by TCRdb to about 2021). Describing the broader study: Persistent Graves' disease was defined as antithyroid drug treatment for over 5 years with persistently positive TSH receptor autoantibodies. A total of roughly 33 samples were covered by TCR sequencing, comprising approximately 13 persistent and around 20 newly diagnosed Graves' disease patients. Patients with persistent Graves' disease were compared with patients with newly diagnosed Graves' disease using TCR sequencing and RNA sequencing of peripheral blood. The study took place in China and was registered as a clinical trial. On average, persistent Graves' disease patients in the clinical cohort had been on antithyroid drugs for about 10.3 years. Study-level results and caveats: Only peripheral blood was studied, because thyroid tissue, the primary lesion, was inaccessible. Sequencing and analysis were limited to the TCR beta chain. TRBV28, TRBJ1-2 and TRBJ2-5 were preferentially used in persistent disease, while TRBV20-1 and TRBJ2-1 were favored in newly diagnosed disease. Persistent Graves' disease patients showed lower TCR Shannon entropy and fewer highly expanded clones than newly diagnosed patients, suggesting clonal expansion. The small sample size was acknowledged by the authors as a limitation that may reduce accuracy. A larger number of public clonotypes was shared among persistent patients (more than 2,500) than among newly diagnosed patients (approximately 1,000).

Spanning cysteine to phenylalanine, the CDR3 consists of 15 amino acids. The sequence is cut down to CDR3 DNA, 45 bases in frame from base 1. For this chain, trimming is 3 bases at the V end and 2 bases at the J end, and the number of junction bases without a gene match is 6. The germline V gene sets CDR1 to MGHDK and CDR2 to SYGVNS. This clonotype was picked up a small number of times. The antigen this receptor binds is unknown. Base qualities are not recorded, but no much larger clone differs from it by a single base. Libraries came from multiplex PCR. The run used an Illumina HiSeq 4000. TCR beta libraries were built with iRepertoire HTBI primers and Arm-PCR amplification of CDR3 regions. Before sequencing, the PCR products underwent gel purification. As for how the authors treated the data: Across samples, around 58 TRBV and roughly 15 TRBJ segments were identified and used for gene usage analysis of CDR3 amino acid clonotypes. COPE and FqMerger were used to merge the filtered high-quality paired reads into contigs. BLAST was used to align contigs to IMGT TRBV, TRBD and TRBJ reference genes, with CDR3 defined following IMGT. Clonotypes above 0.1% frequency were classified as highly expanded clones. Shannon entropy was used to measure repertoire diversity, and the Gini coefficient was used to measure V-J evenness. A clonotype was considered public if more than one individual shared it. TCRdb itself trimmed the public reads at Q25 with fastp, ran MiXCR and retained productive beta chains. Each CDR3 protein appears once, grouped with its most common genes and DNA. TCRdb's processing, not the study's, gives the V and J calls here. The sample table contains about 660,000 distinct CDR3 sequences; only one count was recorded for 25% to 35% of them. The ten largest make up about 42% of the sample.

The label giving this sample's time point can be read as: persistent/refractory GD, antithyroid drugs over 5 years with positive TRAb. For both TCR sequencing and RNA sequencing, RNA was extracted from PBMCs using TRIzol. Graves' disease was diagnosed according to American Thyroid Association guidelines. Patients were recruited from an endocrinology department in Xi'an, China. Each patient gave roughly 8.4 milliliters of peripheral blood, collected in an EDTA anticoagulant tube. Ficoll Paque Plus density gradient separation was used to isolate PBMCs, and no further T cell sorting was performed. RNA quality was checked with an Agilent 2100 Bioanalyzer and agarose gel, and concentration with a NanoDrop 2000.

The chain is assembled from TRBV25-1 and TRBJ1-2; 7 bases in between match TRBD1. The source of this sequence is a female donor with Graves disease. This material consisted of peripheral blood mononuclear cells (PBMCs), taken when the disease was refractory, from a patient treated with antithyroid drugs. This receptor carries the CDR3 CASSDHGQANYGYTF. The DNA sequence is given as TGTGCCAGCAGTGACCACGGACAGGCAAACTATGGCTACACCTTC.